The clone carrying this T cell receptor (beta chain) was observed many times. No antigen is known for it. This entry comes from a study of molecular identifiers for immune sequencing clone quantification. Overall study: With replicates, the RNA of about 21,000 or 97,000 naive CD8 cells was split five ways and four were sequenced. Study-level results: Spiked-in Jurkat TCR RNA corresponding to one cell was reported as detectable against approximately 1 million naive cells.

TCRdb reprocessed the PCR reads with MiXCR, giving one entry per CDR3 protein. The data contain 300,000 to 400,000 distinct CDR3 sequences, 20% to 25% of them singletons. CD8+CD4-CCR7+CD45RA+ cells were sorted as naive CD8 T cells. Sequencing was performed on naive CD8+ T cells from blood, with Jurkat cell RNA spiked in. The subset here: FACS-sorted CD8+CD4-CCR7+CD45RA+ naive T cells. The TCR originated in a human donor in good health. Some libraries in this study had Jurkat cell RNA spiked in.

CDR3 bases: TGTGCCAGCAGCGTGTTAGCGGGAGGGCAATTAGGCGGGGAGCTGTTTTTT. Translated: CASSVLAGGQLGGELFF. The rearrangement links TRBV9 to TRBJ2-2, with 11 bases matching TRBD2. CDR3 length: 17 amino acids. Germline CDR1 is SGDLS and CDR2 is YYNGEE. The ends lost 2 bases at V and 7 bases at J; junction bases unmatched: 10.